These T cell receptor beta chains were read from a single sample in a study of blood T cell repertoires in COVID-19. Assay used: immunoSEQ multiplex PCR; TCRdb lists only in-frame clones, some missing. The sample consists of approximately 250,000 clones, approximately 86% of them appearing once. Sequencing used peripheral blood. Receptor source: a woman in her seventies with COVID-19, enrolled during active disease. The conserved cysteine and the conserved F or W are not part of the CDR3 here. Each record gives: clone size, V gene, CDR3 protein. Only some rows state a clone size, as once, few, many or a class for expanded clones.

clone size: few; V gene: TRBV6-5; CDR3 protein: ASTSWGVAEAF
clone size: -; V gene: TRBV20-1; CDR3 protein: SASRAGGGTDTQY
clone size: -; V gene: TRBV19; CDR3 protein: ASSIEGNTEAF
clone size: -; V gene: TRBV4-2; CDR3 protein: ASSQESGTLNSPLH
clone size: -; V gene: TRBV21-1; CDR3 protein: ASSKGQGTNTGELF
clone size: -; V gene: TRBV5-1; CDR3 protein: ASSSGTSGGAADTQY
clone size: -; V gene: TRBV28; CDR3 protein: ASTQPGHATDTQY
clone size: -; V gene: TRBV7-2; CDR3 protein: ASSFDMVNYGYT
clone size: -; V gene: TRBV29-1; CDR3 protein: SGRDRNTEAF
clone size: -; V gene: TRBV15; CDR3 protein: ATSTGDAYEQY
clone size: -; V gene: TRBV9; CDR3 protein: ASSVWDTNSPLH
clone size: once; V gene: TRBV5-1; CDR3 protein: ASSTRPSLTSSGTDTQY
clone size: -; V gene: TRBV19; CDR3 protein: ASSIEGQRPQH
clone size: -; V gene: TRBV2; CDR3 protein: ASSDPADTQY
clone size: -; V gene: TRBV6-1; CDR3 protein: ASSENSLNTEAF
clone size: -; V gene: TRBV3-1/TRBV3-2; CDR3 protein: ASLRGGEETQY
clone size: -; V gene: TRBV5-1; CDR3 protein: ASSPSPGTGGGGYGYT
clone size: once; V gene: TRBV5-6; CDR3 protein: ASSLLAGNTGELF
clone size: -; V gene: TRBV6-5; CDR3 protein: ASSIQGGGNQPQH
clone size: -; V gene: TRBV5-4; CDR3 protein: ASSYGGRSGGEQY
clone size: -; V gene: TRBV30; CDR3 protein: AWSVSFDQPQH
clone size: -; V gene: TRBV3-1/TRBV3-2; CDR3 protein: ASSQVAGGDTEAF
clone size: -; V gene: TRBV5-4; CDR3 protein: ASSLGLAEDTQY
clone size: -; V gene: TRBV5-1; CDR3 protein: ASSLYLAGNGETQY
clone size: -; V gene: TRBV2; CDR3 protein: ASRTTVADSQY
clone size: -; V gene: TRBV9; CDR3 protein: ASSVDLSGGAYEQF
clone size: once; V gene: TRBV6-5; CDR3 protein: ASKGELPTGELF
clone size: -; V gene: TRBV28; CDR3 protein: ASSSRLDYGYT
clone size: once; V gene: TRBV5-1; CDR3 protein: ASSSGQGGPEAF
clone size: few; V gene: TRBV18; CDR3 protein: ASSSSGGGDEQY
clone size: -; V gene: TRBV12-3/TRBV12-4; CDR3 protein: ASSLSGFGEQY
clone size: -; V gene: TRBV29-1; CDR3 protein: SVGGDYYGYT
clone size: -; V gene: TRBV5-1; CDR3 protein: ASSLALGQGRGGELF
clone size: few; V gene: TRBV27; CDR3 protein: ASSPSVRADQETQY
clone size: -; V gene: TRBV7-9; CDR3 protein: ASSTRAASTSGPQRGQY